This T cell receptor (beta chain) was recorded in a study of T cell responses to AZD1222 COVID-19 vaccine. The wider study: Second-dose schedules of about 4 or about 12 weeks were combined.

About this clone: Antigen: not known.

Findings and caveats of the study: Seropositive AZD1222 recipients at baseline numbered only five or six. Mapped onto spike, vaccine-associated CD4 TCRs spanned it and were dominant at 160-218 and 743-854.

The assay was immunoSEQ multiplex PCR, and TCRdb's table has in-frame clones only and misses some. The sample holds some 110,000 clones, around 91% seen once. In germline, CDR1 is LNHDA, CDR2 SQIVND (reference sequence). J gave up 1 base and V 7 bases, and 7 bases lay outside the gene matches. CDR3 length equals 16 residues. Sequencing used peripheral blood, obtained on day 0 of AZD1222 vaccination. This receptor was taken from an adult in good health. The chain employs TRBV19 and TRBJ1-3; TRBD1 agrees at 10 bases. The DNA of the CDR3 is TGTGCCAGTAACTTGGGGACAGGGGCGTCTGGAAACACCATATATTTT. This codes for CASNLGTGASGNTIYF.